This T cell receptor beta chain was profiled in a study of T-cell memory formation after mild COVID-19. Study-wide points: Memory cells collected pre-infection included some clones that later responded, suggesting cross-reactive memory joined.

TCRdb recomputed calls from the 5' RACE reads with MiXCR, one row per CDR3 protein. The repertoire holds around 130,000 distinct CDR3 sequences, about 5.9% seen once, with around 2% in the top ten. The table lists this clonotype with many counts. As yet, its antigen is unknown. J was trimmed by 4 bases and V by 6 bases; bases with no gene match: 7. From germline, CDR1 is MNHEY and CDR2 SVGAGI. This CDR3 contains 14 residues. The sample consisted of PBMCs or a T cell subset sorted from them (not recorded which). The J gene is TRBJ2-5, the V gene TRBV6-5; 8 bases line up with TRBD2. This TCR came from an adult woman who had mild COVID-19 (a few samples of this study predate the infection). Cell type and time point are not known. This chain's CDR3 is CASRKRELRETQYF. In DNA form, the CDR3 reads TGTGCCAGCAGGAAGCGGGAGTTGAGAGAGACCCAGTACTTC.